Listed below are T cell receptor beta chains from one sample, sequenced in a study of graft-versus-host responses after intestinal transplantation. The repertoire was sequenced with immunoSEQ multiplex PCR; TCRdb's copy has only in-frame clones and lacks some. The data hold tens of thousands of clones, with approximately 92% observed a single time. The specimen was bone marrow, collected 734 days after intestinal transplantation. The origin of the receptors is a human patient who received an intestinal transplant, so some T cells may come from the graft donor. Each CDR3 is given with its conserved first and last residue. The D gene is left open where the match is weak. Size tells how often a clone was seen (once, few, many) or the class of an expanded clone, and some rows leave it out.

j_gene,d_gene,abundance,v_gene,CDR3aa,CDR3nt
TRBJ2-3,.,.,TRBV5-1,CASSREDGDTQYF,TGCGCCAGCAGCAGGGAGGACGGGGATACGCAGTATTTT
TRBJ1-1,.,.,TRBV27,CASSLYPDSPWGGAFF,TGTGCCAGCAGTTTATATCCGGACAGCCCCTGGGGGGGAGCTTTCTTT
TRBJ1-3,.,.,TRBV6-5,CASSYASGNTIYF,TGTGCCAGCAGTTACGCGTCTGGAAACACCATATATTTT
TRBJ2-7,TRBD1,.,TRBV28,CASSPPGQDSYEQYF,TGTGCCAGCAGCCCTCCGGGACAGGACTCTTACGAGCAGTACTTC
TRBJ1-2,TRBD1,many,TRBV6-1,CASSSDRADGYTF,TGTGCCAGCAGCTCCGACAGGGCTGATGGCTACACCTTC
TRBJ2-1,.,.,TRBV5-1,CASSLVSLSSYNEQFF,TGCGCCAGCAGCTTGGTGTCACTTAGCTCCTACAATGAGCAGTTCTTC
TRBJ2-1,TRBD2,.,TRBV2,CASSERFTSGVHEQFF,TGTGCCAGCAGTGAAAGGTTTACTAGCGGGGTCCATGAGCAGTTCTTC
TRBJ1-1,.,few,TRBV18,CASQRQENTEAFF,TGTGCCAGCCAGAGACAGGAGAACACTGAAGCTTTCTTT
TRBJ1-2,TRBD1,.,TRBV9,CASSVRQGANYGYTF,TGTGCCAGCAGCGTACGACAGGGTGCTAACTATGGCTACACCTTC
TRBJ1-1,.,.,TRBV6-6,CASSYSGRGGTEAFF,TGTGCCAGCAGTTACTCAGGTCGGGGGGGCACTGAAGCTTTCTTT
TRBJ2-1,TRBD1,.,TRBV27,CASSPGQGAYNEQFF,TGTGCCAGCAGTCCCGGACAGGGCGCCTACAATGAGCAGTTCTTC
TRBJ1-1,.,.,TRBV2,CASSEGVSTEAFF,TGTGCCAGCAGTGAGGGGGTGAGCACTGAAGCTTTCTTT
TRBJ2-3,.,.,TRBV7-7,CASSPTAEGTDTQYF,TGTGCCAGCAGCCCGACAGCGGAGGGCACAGATACGCAGTATTTT
TRBJ2-7,.,.,TRBV11-2,CASSPLQWGEQYF,TGTGCCAGCAGCCCTCTTCAATGGGGCGAGCAGTACTTC
TRBJ1-6,TRBD1,.,TRBV27,CASSPQGVKDSPLHF,TGTGCCAGCAGTCCTCAGGGGGTTAAGGATTCACCCCTCCACTTT
TRBJ2-1,TRBD2,.,TRBV13,CASSLTSGGGNEQFF,TGTGCCAGCAGCTTAACTAGCGGGGGCGGGAATGAGCAGTTCTTC
TRBJ2-5,.,few,TRBV18,CASSPSQIERETQYF,TGTGCCAGCTCACCAAGCCAGATAGAGAGGGAGACCCAGTACTTC
TRBJ1-5,.,.,TRBV7-9,CASSLGGRQPQHF,TGTGCCAGCAGCTTGGGGGGCCGTCAGCCCCAGCATTTT
TRBJ1-5,.,.,TRBV10-1,CASIWGPKPQGGIHQPQHF,TGCGCCAGCATTTGGGGACCCAAACCACAGGGTGGAATCCATCAGCCCCAGCATTTT
TRBJ1-5,TRBD1,.,TRBV30,CACLKGQGAKHF,TGTGCCTGCCTGAAAGGACAGGGGGCGAAGCATTTT
TRBJ2-3,TRBD1,.,TRBV7-9,CASSDGQGGTDTQYF,TGTGCCAGCAGCGACGGACAGGGCGGCACTGATACGCAGTATTTT
TRBJ2-3,TRBD2,.,TRBV18,CASSPIAGGASDTQYF,TGTGCCAGCTCACCCATTGCGGGAGGGGCTTCAGATACGCAGTATTTT
TRBJ2-7,.,.,TRBV4-1,CASSQDWVADNYEQYF,TGCGCCAGCAGCCAAGACTGGGTAGCGGATAACTACGAGCAGTACTTC
TRBJ1-1,TRBD1,.,TRBV11-3,CASSLQGYTEAFF,TGTGCCAGCAGCCTACAGGGGTACACTGAAGCTTTCTTT
TRBJ1-6,.,.,TRBV5-1,CASSPAGQNNSPLHF,TGCGCCAGCAGCCCCGCGGGTCAAAATAATTCACCCCTCCACTTT
TRBJ2-3,.,once,TRBV7-6,CASGSGIADTQYF,TGTGCCAGCGGGAGTGGAATTGCAGATACGCAGTATTTT
TRBJ2-7,.,.,TRBV5-1,CASSFGGNGGSYEQYF,TGCGCCAGCAGCTTTGGGGGAAACGGAGGTTCCTACGAGCAGTACTTC
TRBJ1-5,.,.,TRBV6-5,CASRFGQTSNQPQHF,TGTGCCAGCAGATTTGGACAGACTAGCAATCAGCCCCAGCATTTT
TRBJ2-1,.,.,TRBV11-2,CATATSYNEQFF,TGTGCCACCGCGACTAGCTACAATGAGCAGTTCTTC
TRBJ2-1,.,few,TRBV28,CASSVREGPSSYNEQFF,TGTGCCAGCAGTGTACGAGAGGGGCCTTCTTCCTACAATGAGCAGTTCTTC
TRBJ2-5,.,.,TRBV7-9,CASSLGDERETNRWETQYF,TGTGCCAGCAGCTTAGGGGACGAGAGAGAAACCAACCGTTGGGAGACCCAGTACTTC
TRBJ1-1,.,.,TRBV11-3,CASSLASDTEAFF,TGTGCCAGCAGCTTAGCGAGCGACACTGAAGCTTTCTTT
TRBJ2-5,TRBD1,.,TRBV5-4,CASSLIRPIQGSAETQYF,TGTGCCAGCAGCTTGATTCGCCCGATACAGGGGAGTGCAGAGACCCAGTACTTC
TRBJ2-4,.,.,TRBV4-2,CASSLLVTPGELNIQYF,TGTGCCAGCAGCCTCTTGGTAACCCCGGGAGAGCTAAACATTCAGTACTTC
TRBJ2-1,.,.,TRBV6-6,CASSGTYNEQFF,TGTGCCAGCAGCGGGACGTACAATGAGCAGTTCTTC
TRBJ2-7,.,.,TRBV5-4,CASSPAGTFSYEQYF,TGTGCCAGCAGCCCTGCCGGGACTTTCTCCTACGAGCAGTACTTC
TRBJ1-2,.,.,TRBV6-1,CASSEVAGVGDYGYTF,TGTGCCAGCAGTGAAGTGGCAGGGGTGGGGGACTATGGCTACACCTTC
TRBJ2-7,.,.,TRBV5-4,CASSLAFSYEQYF,TGTGCCAGCAGCCTAGCGTTCTCCTACGAGCAGTACTTC
TRBJ2-1,TRBD2,.,TRBV9,CASSVVASGGVNEQFF,TGTGCCAGCAGCGTAGTAGCGAGCGGGGGGGTCAATGAGCAGTTCTTC
TRBJ2-1,.,.,TRBV4-1,CASSQDVTGIPEQFF,TGCGCCAGCAGCCAGGACGTCACCGGGATCCCGGAGCAGTTCTTC
TRBJ1-3,.,.,TRBV2,CASRERNTIYF,TGTGCCAGCAGGGAACGAAACACCATATATTTT
TRBJ2-7,.,.,TRBV5-4,CASSLGGGEQYF,TGTGCCAGCAGCTTGGGAGGAGGCGAGCAGTACTTC
TRBJ2-2,.,.,TRBV5-1,CASSGRNANTGELFF,TGCGCCAGCAGCGGGCGGAACGCGAACACCGGGGAGCTGTTTTTT
TRBJ2-7,TRBD1,.,TRBV11-2,CASSTGGHSSYEQYF,TGTGCCAGCAGCACAGGGGGACACAGCTCCTACGAGCAGTACTTC
TRBJ1-1,.,.,TRBV5-1,CASSASGNTEAFF,TGCGCCAGCAGCGCCTCCGGGAACACTGAAGCTTTCTTT
TRBJ2-2,.,medium-sized,TRBV6-1,CASSEGQDTGELFF,TGTGCCAGCAGTGAAGGACAGGACACCGGGGAGCTGTTTTTT
TRBJ1-5,.,.,TRBV19,CASSMSPVDSNQPQHF,TGTGCCAGTAGTATGTCGCCAGTAGATAGCAATCAGCCCCAGCATTTT
TRBJ2-4,.,.,TRBV9,CASSVAGTPALGIQYF,TGTGCCAGCAGCGTCGCTGGGACACCAGCGTTGGGCATTCAGTACTTC
TRBJ2-4,TRBD1,few,TRBV5-4,CASSDRGQNIQYF,TGTGCCAGCAGCGACAGGGGGCAAAACATTCAGTACTTC
TRBJ2-1,.,.,TRBV29-1,CSGFPAGTYNEQFF,TGCAGCGGCTTCCCAGCGGGCACCTACAATGAGCAGTTCTTC
TRBJ2-7,TRBD1,.,TRBV29-1,CSAEEGDRGPEQYF,TGCAGCGCTGAGGAGGGGGACAGGGGCCCAGAGCAGTACTTC
TRBJ2-1,.,few,TRBV9,CASSVASDVGRGNNEQFF,TGTGCCAGCAGCGTAGCTAGTGATGTGGGCAGGGGCAACAATGAGCAGTTCTTC
TRBJ2-7,.,.,TRBV6-1,CASSIGPEQYF,TGTGCCAGCAGCATTGGACCCGAGCAGTACTTC
TRBJ2-3,.,.,TRBV5-1,CASSLEFTDTQYF,TGCGCCAGCAGCTTGGAGTTCACAGATACGCAGTATTTT
TRBJ2-7,.,.,TRBV27,CASSLIFRERVYEQYF,TGTGCCAGCAGTTTAATCTTCCGGGAGAGGGTCTACGAGCAGTACTTC